This T cell receptor (beta chain) was documented in a study of T cell responses to AZD1222 COVID-19 vaccine. General study points: Vaccine-associated CD4 TCRs spanned spike, dominant at 160-218 and 743-854. Possibly, clonal diversity was underestimated; donors were largely white British and included more females.

V was shortened by 3 bases and J by 3 bases, with 6 bases between the two germline ends. This CDR3 has 13 residues. In germline, CDR1 is KGHSH, CDR2 LQKENI. Assay used: immunoSEQ multiplex PCR; TCRdb lists only in-frame clones, some missing. The table includes around 30,000 clones, 93% detected once. About this clone: Its antigen is undetermined.

The specimen comprised peripheral blood, sampled on day 0 of AZD1222 vaccination. The receptor was derived from an adult in good health. The rearrangement joins TRBV18 to TRBJ1-3, with TRBD1 as a possible D gene (5 bases). CDR3 in DNA: TGTGCCAGCTCACCCCAGGGTGGAAACACCATATATTTT. Translation: CASSPQGGNTIYF. Based on the CDR3 plus reference TRBV18 and TRBJ1-3, the full variable domain is NAGVMQNPRHLVRRRGQEARLRCSPMKGHSHVYWYRQLPEEGLKFMVYLQKENIIDESGMPKERFSAEFPKEGPSILRIQQVVRGDSAAYFCASSPQGGNTIYFGEGSWLTVV.